A single TCR beta chain is shown here with its context. Its antigen remains unidentified. The CDR3 sequence is 18 residues long. The germline CDR1 and CDR2 sequences are LGHDT and YNNKEL (reference sequence). This sample was taken from a study of T cells expressing NK-cell markers. Study overall: It was from sorted CD3+CD56+NKG2C+, CD3+CD56+NKG2C- and CD3+CD56-NKG2C+ T cells that TCR beta repertoires came. The eight sequenced donors comprised seven who were HCMV-seropositive and one who was seronegative. Study-wide points: Dominant NKG2C+ clonotypes in six donors made up roughly 1.0-7.0% of CD8+ T cells.

Template switching by 5'RACE with UMIs generated the TCR beta cDNA. TCRdb reprocessed the 5' RACE reads and reports one entry per CDR3 protein, with no DNA. The sample holds fewer than 40,000 distinct CDR3 sequences. The sample consisted of blood T cells: a sorted CD56 or NKG2C T cell subset, CD4+ or CD8+ T cells, or bulk PBMC T cells (not recorded which). The receptor comes from a woman between 18 and 69 years old in good health. The V and J genes are TRBV3-1 and TRBJ2-7; there is no DNA to check the TCRdb D call of TRBD2. CDR3 sequence: CASSHLLAGGRQSYEQYF.